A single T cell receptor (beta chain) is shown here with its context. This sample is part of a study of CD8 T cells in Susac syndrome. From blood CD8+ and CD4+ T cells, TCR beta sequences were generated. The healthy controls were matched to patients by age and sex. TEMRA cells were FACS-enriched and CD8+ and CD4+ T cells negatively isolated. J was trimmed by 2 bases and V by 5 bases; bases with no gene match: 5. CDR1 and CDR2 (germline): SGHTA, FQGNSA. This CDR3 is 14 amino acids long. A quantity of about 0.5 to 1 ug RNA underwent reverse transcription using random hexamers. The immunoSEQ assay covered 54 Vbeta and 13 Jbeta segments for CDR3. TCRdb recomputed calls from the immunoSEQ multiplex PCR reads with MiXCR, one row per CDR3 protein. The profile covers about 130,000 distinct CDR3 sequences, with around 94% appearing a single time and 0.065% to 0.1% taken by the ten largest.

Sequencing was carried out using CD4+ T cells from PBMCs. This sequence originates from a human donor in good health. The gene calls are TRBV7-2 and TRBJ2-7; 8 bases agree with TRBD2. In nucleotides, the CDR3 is TGTGCCAGCAGCGCCGGACTAGCAGCCTACGAGCAGTACTTC. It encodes CASSAGLAAYEQYF.